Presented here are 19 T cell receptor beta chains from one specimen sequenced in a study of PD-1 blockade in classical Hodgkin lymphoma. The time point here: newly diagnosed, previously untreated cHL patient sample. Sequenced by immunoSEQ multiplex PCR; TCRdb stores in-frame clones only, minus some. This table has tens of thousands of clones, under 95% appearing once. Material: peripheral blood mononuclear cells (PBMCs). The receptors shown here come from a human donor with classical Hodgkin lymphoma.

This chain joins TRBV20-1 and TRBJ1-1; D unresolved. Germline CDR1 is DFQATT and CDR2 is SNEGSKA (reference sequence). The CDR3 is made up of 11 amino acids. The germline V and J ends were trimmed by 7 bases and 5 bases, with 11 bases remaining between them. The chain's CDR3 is CSGIGETEAFF. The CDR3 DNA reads TGCAGTGGGATCGGGGAAACTGAAGCTTTCTTT.

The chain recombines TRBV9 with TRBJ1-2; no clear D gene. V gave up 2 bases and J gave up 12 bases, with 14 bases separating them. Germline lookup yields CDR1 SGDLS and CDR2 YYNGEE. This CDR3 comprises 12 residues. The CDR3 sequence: CASSVTPLRDTF. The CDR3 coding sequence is TGTGCCAGCAGCGTTACCCCGCTAAGAGACACCTTC.

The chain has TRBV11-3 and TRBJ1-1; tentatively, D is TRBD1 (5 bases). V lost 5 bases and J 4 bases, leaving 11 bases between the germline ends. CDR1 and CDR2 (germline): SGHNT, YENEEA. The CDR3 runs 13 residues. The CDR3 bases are TGTGCCAGCAGCCGTGGCGGGGCCACTGAAGCTTTCTTT. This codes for CASSRGGATEAFF.

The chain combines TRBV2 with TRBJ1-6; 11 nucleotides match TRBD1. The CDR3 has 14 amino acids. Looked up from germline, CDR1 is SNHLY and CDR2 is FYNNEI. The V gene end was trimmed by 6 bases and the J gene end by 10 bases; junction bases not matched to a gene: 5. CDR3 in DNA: TGTGCCAGCAGCGGGACAGGGGGAGAGTCACCCCTCCACTTT. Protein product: CASSGTGGESPLHF.

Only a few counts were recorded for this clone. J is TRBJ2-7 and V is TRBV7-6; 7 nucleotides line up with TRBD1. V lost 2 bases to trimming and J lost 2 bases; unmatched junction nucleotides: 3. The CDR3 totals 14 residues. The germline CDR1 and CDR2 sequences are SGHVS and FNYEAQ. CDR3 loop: CASSLRGPPYEQYF. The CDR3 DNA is TGTGCCAGCAGCTTAAGGGGGCCGCCCTACGAGCAGTACTTC.

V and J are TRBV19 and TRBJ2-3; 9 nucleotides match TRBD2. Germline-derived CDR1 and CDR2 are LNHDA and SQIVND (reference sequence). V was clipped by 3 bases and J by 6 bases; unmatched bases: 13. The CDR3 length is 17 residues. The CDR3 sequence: CASSMPRTSEKGDTQYF. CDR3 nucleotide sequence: TGTGCCAGTAGTATGCCTCGGACTAGCGAAAAAGGGGATACGCAGTATTTT.

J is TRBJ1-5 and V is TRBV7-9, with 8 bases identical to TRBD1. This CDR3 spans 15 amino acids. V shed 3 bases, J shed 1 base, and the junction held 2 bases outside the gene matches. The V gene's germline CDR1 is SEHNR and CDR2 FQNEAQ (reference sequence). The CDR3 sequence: CASSFWDRSNQPQHF. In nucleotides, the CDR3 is TGTGCCAGCAGCTTCTGGGACAGGAGCAATCAGCCCCAGCATTTT.

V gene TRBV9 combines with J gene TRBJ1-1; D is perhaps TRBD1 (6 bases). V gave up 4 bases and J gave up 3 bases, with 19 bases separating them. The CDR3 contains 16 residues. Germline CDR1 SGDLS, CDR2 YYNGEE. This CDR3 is CASSPLGTSLYTEAFF. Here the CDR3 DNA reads TGTGCCAGCAGCCCTCTCGGGACATCCCTTTACACTGAAGCTTTCTTT.

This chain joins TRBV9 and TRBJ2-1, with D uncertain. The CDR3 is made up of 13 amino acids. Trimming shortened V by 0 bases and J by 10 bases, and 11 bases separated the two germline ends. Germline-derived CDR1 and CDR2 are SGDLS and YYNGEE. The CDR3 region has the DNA TGTGCCAGCAGCGTAGCAGAGGTCAGCGAGCAGTTCTTC. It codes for CASSVAEVSEQFF.

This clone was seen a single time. The CDR3 region is CAWSGDSFYEQYF. The CDR3 DNA is TGTGCCTGGAGTGGCGACTCCTTCTACGAGCAGTACTTC. The genes are TRBV30 and TRBJ2-7; D unclear. CDR1 GTSNPN and CDR2 SVGIG come from the germline V gene (reference sequence). Trimming took off 1 base at V and 3 bases at J, with 10 bases between the two ends. The CDR3 extends over 13 amino acids.

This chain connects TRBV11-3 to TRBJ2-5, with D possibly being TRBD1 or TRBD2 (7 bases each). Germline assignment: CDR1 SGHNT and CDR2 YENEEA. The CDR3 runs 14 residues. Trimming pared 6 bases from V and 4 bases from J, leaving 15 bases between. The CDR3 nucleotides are TGTGCCAGCAGTTCCAGGGGGGGCCGAGAGACCCAGTACTTC. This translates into CASSSRGGRETQYF.

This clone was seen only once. CDR3 amino acids: CASSFPLAGKGNEQFF. In nucleotides, the CDR3 is TGTGCCAGCAGCTTTCCATTAGCGGGAAAGGGCAATGAGCAGTTCTTC. This chain connects TRBV7-6 to TRBJ2-1; 8 bases are a match to TRBD2. After removal of 3 bases from V and 6 bases from J, the junction contained 10 bases not matched to a gene. The CDR3 has 16 residues. Germline V gene sequence: CDR1 SGHVS, CDR2 FNYEAQ.

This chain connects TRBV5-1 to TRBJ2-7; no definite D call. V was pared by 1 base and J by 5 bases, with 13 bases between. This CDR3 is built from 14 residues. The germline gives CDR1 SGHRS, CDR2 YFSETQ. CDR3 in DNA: TGCGCCAGCAGCTTGTGGCGAGTCGAGAACGAGCAGTACTTC. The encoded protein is CASSLWRVENEQYF.

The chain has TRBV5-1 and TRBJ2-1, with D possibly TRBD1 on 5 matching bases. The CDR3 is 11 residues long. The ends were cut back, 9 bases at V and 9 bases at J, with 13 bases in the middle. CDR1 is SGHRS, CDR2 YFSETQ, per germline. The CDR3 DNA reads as TGCGCCACCCGTCAGGGTCCTGAGCAGTTCTTC. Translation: CATRQGPEQFF.

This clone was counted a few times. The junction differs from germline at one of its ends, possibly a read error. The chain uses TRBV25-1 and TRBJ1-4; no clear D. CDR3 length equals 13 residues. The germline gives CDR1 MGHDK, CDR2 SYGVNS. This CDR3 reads CASSSADPGKLFF. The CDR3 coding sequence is TGTGCCAGCAGTTCGGCGGACCCCGGAAAATTGTTTTTT. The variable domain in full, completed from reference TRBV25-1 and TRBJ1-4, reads EADIYQTPRYLVIGTGKKITLECSQTMGHDKMYWYQQDPGMELHLIHYSYGVNSTEKGDLSSESTVSRIRTEHFPLTLESARPSHTSQYLCASSSADPGKLFFGSGTQLSVL.

This chain's CDR3 is CATRQGAFLSNQPQHF. For the CDR3, the DNA is TGTGCCACCCGACAGGGTGCGTTTTTAAGCAATCAGCCCCAGCATTTT. The V gene is TRBV19, the J gene TRBJ1-5; 7 bases map to TRBD1. The CDR3 consists of 16 residues. The V gene end was trimmed by 10 bases and the J gene end by 1 base; junction bases not matched to a gene: 13. Germline-derived CDR1 and CDR2 are LNHDA and SQIVND (reference sequence).

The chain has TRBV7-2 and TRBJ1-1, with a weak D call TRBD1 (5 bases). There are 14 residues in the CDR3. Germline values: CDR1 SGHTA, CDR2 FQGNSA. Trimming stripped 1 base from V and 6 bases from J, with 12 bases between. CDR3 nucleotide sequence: TGTGCCAGCAGCTTAGACGGAGGGGTCCCTGAAGCTTTCTTT. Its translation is CASSLDGGVPEAFF.

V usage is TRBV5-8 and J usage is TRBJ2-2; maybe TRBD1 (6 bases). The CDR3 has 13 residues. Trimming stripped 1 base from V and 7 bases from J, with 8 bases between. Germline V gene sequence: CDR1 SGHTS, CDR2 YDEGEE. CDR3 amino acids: CASSLRGYGELFF. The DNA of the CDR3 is TGTGCCAGCAGCTTGAGGGGGTACGGGGAGCTGTTTTTT.

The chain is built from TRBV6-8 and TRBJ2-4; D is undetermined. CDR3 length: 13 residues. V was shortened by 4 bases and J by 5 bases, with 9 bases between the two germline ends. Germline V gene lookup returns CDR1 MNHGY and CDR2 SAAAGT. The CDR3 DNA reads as TGTGCCAGCAGTTTGTATAGGGAAAACATTCAGTACTTC. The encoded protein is CASSLYRENIQYF.